The clone carrying this T cell receptor (beta chain) has more than one count but fewer than ten. This sample stems from a study of cytomegalovirus exposure and HLA in healthy donors. PCR employed 60 Vbeta and 13 Jbeta primers. The method was immunoSEQ multiplex PCR; TCRdb's version includes in-frame clones alone and lacks a portion of them. There are 250,000 to 350,000 clones in the sample; about 80% occur only once, and about 0.29% lies in the top ten. Germline CDR1 LNHDA, CDR2 SQIVND (reference sequence). With V trimmed by 4 bases and J by 4 bases, 1 base remained unmatched. This CDR3 comprises 13 residues.

This receptor was obtained from a girl aged 2-9 years in good health and CMV-seronegative. Sequenced sample: PBMCs. V usage is TRBV19 and J usage is TRBJ2-5, with 9 positions matching TRBD1. In DNA, the CDR3 is TGTGCCAGTAGTAAGACAGGGGGAGAGACCCAGTACTTC. Its protein product is CASSKTGGETQYF.